The rows below give T cell receptor beta chains drawn from one sample of a study of shared clonotypes between healthy human individuals. Data came from immunoSEQ multiplex PCR; TCRdb stores just in-frame clones and leaves some out. This repertoire shows about 470,000 clones, 79% found once; its top ten account for 13%. Sequenced material: PBMCs. These receptors were obtained from a woman in her thirties or forties in good health. Some clones in this sample may be carry-over from other donors' samples. Both conserved end residues are part of each CDR3. A D gene is named only where the DNA matches it firmly. Some rows mark clone size as missing; the rest say once, few, many or name a class of expanded clone.

CDR3aa: CASSLGLAGNYEQYF; CDR3nt: TGTGCTAGCAGCCTAGGACTAGCGGGAAATTACGAGCAGTACTTC; abundance: -; d_gene: TRBD2; j_gene: TRBJ2-7; v_gene: TRBV7-7
CDR3aa: CASSLAGLAGGTIGELFF; CDR3nt: TGCGCCAGCAGCTTGGCCGGTCTAGCGGGAGGGACGATCGGGGAGCTGTTTTTT; abundance: -; d_gene: TRBD2; j_gene: TRBJ2-2; v_gene: TRBV5-1
CDR3aa: CASSLILGQSSYEQYF; CDR3nt: TGCGCCAGCAGCCTAATCCTCGGACAGAGCTCCTACGAGCAGTACTTC; abundance: -; d_gene: -; j_gene: TRBJ2-7; v_gene: TRBV4-1
CDR3aa: CASSQDWGTSYYEQYF; CDR3nt: TGTGCCAGCAGCCAAGATTGGGGGACTAGTTACTACGAGCAGTACTTC; abundance: -; d_gene: TRBD2; j_gene: TRBJ2-7; v_gene: TRBV14
CDR3aa: CASSLRDQPQHF; CDR3nt: TGTGCCAGCAGCTTGAGAGATCAGCCCCAGCATTTT; abundance: -; d_gene: -; j_gene: TRBJ1-5; v_gene: TRBV7-9
CDR3aa: CASSSRTGSYGYTF; CDR3nt: TGCGCCAGCAGCTCTCGGACAGGGTCCTATGGCTACACCTTC; abundance: few; d_gene: TRBD1; j_gene: TRBJ1-2; v_gene: TRBV4-1
CDR3aa: CASSYQPSQGAGEQFF; CDR3nt: TGTGCCAGCAGTTACCAGCCGTCTCAGGGGGCCGGGGAGCAGTTCTTC; abundance: -; d_gene: TRBD1; j_gene: TRBJ2-1; v_gene: TRBV27
CDR3aa: CASSPLDSLNTEAFF; CDR3nt: TGCGCCAGCAGCCCCCTTGACAGTCTGAACACTGAAGCTTTCTTT; abundance: few; d_gene: -; j_gene: TRBJ1-1; v_gene: TRBV5-1
CDR3aa: CASSYRRQIGNEKLFF; CDR3nt: TGTGCCAGCAGTTACCGTAGACAAATTGGAAATGAAAAACTGTTTTTT; abundance: -; d_gene: -; j_gene: TRBJ1-4; v_gene: TRBV6-5
CDR3aa: CAVSLGSGGGTEAFF; CDR3nt: TGTGCCGTATCCCTCGGGTCAGGCGGAGGGACTGAAGCTTTCTTT; abundance: few; d_gene: -; j_gene: TRBJ1-1; v_gene: TRBV10-3
CDR3aa: CASSLEGQALEAQYF; CDR3nt: TGTGCCAGCAGCTTAGAAGGGCAGGCCCTTGAGGCCCAGTACTTC; abundance: -; d_gene: -; j_gene: TRBJ2-5; v_gene: TRBV7-9
CDR3aa: CASRLTRRPTETQYF; CDR3nt: TGTGCCAGCAGACTGACGAGACGGCCAACGGAGACCCAGTACTTC; abundance: -; d_gene: -; j_gene: TRBJ2-5; v_gene: TRBV6-4
CDR3aa: CASSQGLVLSEQYF; CDR3nt: TGCGCCAGCAGCCAAGGACTAGTTCTATCCGAGCAGTACTTC; abundance: -; d_gene: -; j_gene: TRBJ2-7; v_gene: TRBV4-1
CDR3aa: CASSLSQGATEAFF; CDR3nt: TGTGCCAGCAGCTTAAGTCAGGGGGCGACTGAAGCTTTCTTT; abundance: -; d_gene: TRBD1; j_gene: TRBJ1-1; v_gene: TRBV7-3
CDR3aa: CASSFGAPRERLRIYGYTF; CDR3nt: TGTGCCAGCAGTTTTGGGGCCCCGCGGGAAAGACTAAGAATTTATGGCTACACCTTC; abundance: -; d_gene: -; j_gene: TRBJ1-2; v_gene: TRBV28
CDR3aa: CASSALGAYQETQYF; CDR3nt: TGTGCCAGCAGTGCCCTCGGGGCGTACCAAGAGACCCAGTACTTC; abundance: -; d_gene: -; j_gene: TRBJ2-5; v_gene: TRBV27
CDR3aa: CASSQDRPYNEQFF; CDR3nt: TGTGCCAGCTCACAGGACAGACCCTACAATGAGCAGTTCTTC; abundance: -; d_gene: -; j_gene: TRBJ2-1; v_gene: TRBV18
CDR3aa: CASSLGPVGEQYF; CDR3nt: TGTGCCAGCAGCTTAGGACCGGTCGGGGAGCAGTACTTC; abundance: many; d_gene: -; j_gene: TRBJ2-7; v_gene: TRBV7-8
CDR3aa: CASSWHRVETQYF; CDR3nt: TGTGCCAGCAGTTGGCACAGGGTGGAGACCCAGTACTTC; abundance: -; d_gene: -; j_gene: TRBJ2-5; v_gene: TRBV28
CDR3aa: CASSAKTGSTFNEQFF; CDR3nt: TGTGCCAGCAGCGCAAAAACCGGGTCAACTTTCAATGAGCAGTTCTTC; abundance: once; d_gene: -; j_gene: TRBJ2-1; v_gene: TRBV9
CDR3aa: CASSSAGGSNEKLFF; CDR3nt: TGTGCCAGCAGTTCAGCAGGGGGCAGTAATGAAAAACTGTTTTTT; abundance: -; d_gene: TRBD1; j_gene: TRBJ1-4; v_gene: TRBV28
CDR3aa: CASSLVRVPGELFF; CDR3nt: TGTGCCAGCAGCTTAGTTCGAGTCCCCGGGGAGCTGTTTTTT; abundance: -; d_gene: -; j_gene: TRBJ2-2; v_gene: TRBV11-2
CDR3aa: CASSEPGGREDTQYF; CDR3nt: TGTGCCAGCAGTGAGCCTGGCGGGCGCGAAGATACGCAGTATTTT; abundance: -; d_gene: -; j_gene: TRBJ2-3; v_gene: TRBV25-1
CDR3aa: CATSRDHGPTNYEQYF; CDR3nt: TGTGCCACCAGCAGAGATCACGGGCCAACCAACTACGAGCAGTACTTC; abundance: -; d_gene: -; j_gene: TRBJ2-7; v_gene: TRBV15
CDR3aa: CASSRGGALSYEQYF; CDR3nt: TGTGCCAGCAGCAGGGGGGGAGCCCTCTCCTACGAGCAGTACTTC; abundance: -; d_gene: -; j_gene: TRBJ2-7; v_gene: TRBV7-8
CDR3aa: CASSLWRLAGGNNEQFF; CDR3nt: TGTGCCAGCAGCTTATGGCGTCTAGCGGGAGGAAATAATGAGCAGTTCTTC; abundance: -; d_gene: TRBD2; j_gene: TRBJ2-1; v_gene: TRBV7-9
CDR3aa: CASSQGTGTYEQYF; CDR3nt: TGCGCCAGCAGCCAGGGGACAGGGACCTACGAGCAGTACTTC; abundance: -; d_gene: TRBD1; j_gene: TRBJ2-7; v_gene: TRBV4-3
CDR3aa: CSVEAPAPSGHYNEQFF; CDR3nt: TGCAGCGTTGAAGCCCCCGCCCCTAGCGGCCACTACAATGAGCAGTTCTTC; abundance: -; d_gene: TRBD2; j_gene: TRBJ2-1; v_gene: TRBV29-1
CDR3aa: CASSSYDRPSSGNTIYF; CDR3nt: TGTGCCAGCAGTTCATATGACAGGCCTAGCTCTGGAAACACCATATATTTT; abundance: -; d_gene: -; j_gene: TRBJ1-3; v_gene: TRBV28